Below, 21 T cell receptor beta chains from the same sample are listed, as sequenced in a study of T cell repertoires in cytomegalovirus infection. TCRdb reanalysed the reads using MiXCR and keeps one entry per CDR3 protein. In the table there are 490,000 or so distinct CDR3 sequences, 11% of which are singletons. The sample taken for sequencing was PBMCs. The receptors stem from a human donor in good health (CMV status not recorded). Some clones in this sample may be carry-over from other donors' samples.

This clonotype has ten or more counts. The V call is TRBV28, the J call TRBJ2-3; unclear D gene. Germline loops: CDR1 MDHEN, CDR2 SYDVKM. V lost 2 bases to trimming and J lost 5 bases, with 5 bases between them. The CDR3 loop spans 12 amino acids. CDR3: CASSLLRDTQYF. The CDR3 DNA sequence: TGTGCCAGCAGTTTACTGAGAGATACGCAGTATTTT.

Here the CDR3 reads CASSPAGPGHGNTEAFF. CDR3 nucleotides: TGTGCCAGCAGTCCCGCGGGGCCGGGGCATGGGAACACTGAAGCTTTCTTT. The chain carries TRBV27 and TRBJ1-1, with D perhaps matching TRBD1 (5 bases). Germline-derived CDR1 and CDR2 are MNHEY and SMNVEV (reference sequence). This CDR3 has 17 residues. Trimming pared 5 bases from V and 1 base from J, leaving 20 bases between.

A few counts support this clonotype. The CDR3 spells CASSPRQGTDQPQHF. DNA of the CDR3: TGTGCCAGCTCACCCCGACAGGGGACGGATCAGCCCCAGCATTTT. The chain carries TRBV18 and TRBJ1-5; 8 bases map to TRBD1. With 3 bases clipped from V and 5 bases from J, the junction kept 6 bases outside the gene matches. CDR1 is KGHSH and CDR2 is LQKENI in the germline V gene. CDR3 length equals 15 residues.

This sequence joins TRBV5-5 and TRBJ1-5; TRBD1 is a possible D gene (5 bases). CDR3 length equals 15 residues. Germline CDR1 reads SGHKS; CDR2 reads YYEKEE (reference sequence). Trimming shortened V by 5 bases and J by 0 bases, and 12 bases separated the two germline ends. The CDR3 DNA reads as TGTGCCAGCAGGCCACAGGCGGATAGCAATCAGCCCCAGCATTTT. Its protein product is CASRPQADSNQPQHF.

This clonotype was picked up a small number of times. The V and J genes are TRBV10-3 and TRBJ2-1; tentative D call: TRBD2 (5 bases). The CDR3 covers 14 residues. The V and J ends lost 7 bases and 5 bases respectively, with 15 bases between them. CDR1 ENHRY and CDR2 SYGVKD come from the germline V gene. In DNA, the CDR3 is TGTGCCATCAAGCGGCCCGCGAGCGACAATGAGCAGTTCTTC. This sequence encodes CAIKRPASDNEQFF.

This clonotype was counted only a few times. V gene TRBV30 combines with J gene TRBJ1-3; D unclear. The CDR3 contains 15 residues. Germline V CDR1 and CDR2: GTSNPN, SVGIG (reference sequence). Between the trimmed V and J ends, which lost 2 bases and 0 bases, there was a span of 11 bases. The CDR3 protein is CAWSIKGGSGNTIYF. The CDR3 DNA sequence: TGTGCCTGGAGTATCAAGGGCGGCTCTGGAAACACCATATATTTT.

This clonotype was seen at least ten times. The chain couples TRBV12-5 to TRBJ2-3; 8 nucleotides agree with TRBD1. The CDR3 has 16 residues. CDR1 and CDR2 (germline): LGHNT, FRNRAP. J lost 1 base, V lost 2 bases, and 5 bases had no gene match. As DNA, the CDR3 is TGTGCTAGTGGTTTGTTACAGGGGGTGCGCACAGATACGCAGTATTTT. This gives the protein CASGLLQGVRTDTQYF.

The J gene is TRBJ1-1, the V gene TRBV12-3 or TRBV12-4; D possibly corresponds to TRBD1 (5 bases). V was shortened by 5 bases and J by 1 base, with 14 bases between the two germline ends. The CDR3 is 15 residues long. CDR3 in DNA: TGTGCCAGCAGTCCGACCGGGACGGAGAACACTGAAGCTTTCTTT. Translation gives CASSPTGTENTEAFF.

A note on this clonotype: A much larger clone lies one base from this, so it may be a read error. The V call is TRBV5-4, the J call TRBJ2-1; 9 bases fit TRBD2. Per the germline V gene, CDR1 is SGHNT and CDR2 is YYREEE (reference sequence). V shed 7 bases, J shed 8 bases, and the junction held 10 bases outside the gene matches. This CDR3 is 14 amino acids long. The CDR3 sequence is CASLLAGVTYEQFF. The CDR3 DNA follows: TGTGCCAGCTTATTAGCGGGAGTAACTTATGAGCAGTTCTTC.

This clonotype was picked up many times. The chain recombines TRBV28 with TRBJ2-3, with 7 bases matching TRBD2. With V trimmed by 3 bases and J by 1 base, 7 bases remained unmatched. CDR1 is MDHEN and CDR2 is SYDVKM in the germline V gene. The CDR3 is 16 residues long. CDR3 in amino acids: CASSFSEAGGTDTQYF. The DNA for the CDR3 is TGTGCCAGCAGTTTCTCAGAGGCGGGGGGCACAGATACGCAGTATTTT.

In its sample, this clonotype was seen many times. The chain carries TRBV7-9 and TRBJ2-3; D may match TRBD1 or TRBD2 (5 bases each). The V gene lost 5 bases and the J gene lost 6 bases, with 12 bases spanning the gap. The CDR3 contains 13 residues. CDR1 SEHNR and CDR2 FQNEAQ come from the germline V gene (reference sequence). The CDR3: CASSPEWGDTQYF. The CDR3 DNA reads TGTGCCAGCAGCCCTGAGTGGGGGGATACGCAGTATTTT. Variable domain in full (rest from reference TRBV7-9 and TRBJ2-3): DTGVSQNPRHKITKRGQNVTFRCDPISEHNRLYWYRQTLGQGPEFLTYFQNEAQLEKSRLLSDRFSAERPKGSFSTLEIQRTEQGDSAMYLCASSPEWGDTQYFGPGTRLTVL.

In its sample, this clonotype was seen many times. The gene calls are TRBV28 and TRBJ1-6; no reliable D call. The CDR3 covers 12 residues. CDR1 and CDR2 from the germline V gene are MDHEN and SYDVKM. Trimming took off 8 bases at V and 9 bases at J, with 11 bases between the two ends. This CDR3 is CASGPWSSPLHF. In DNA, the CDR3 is TGTGCCAGCGGCCCCTGGAGTTCACCCCTCCACTTT.

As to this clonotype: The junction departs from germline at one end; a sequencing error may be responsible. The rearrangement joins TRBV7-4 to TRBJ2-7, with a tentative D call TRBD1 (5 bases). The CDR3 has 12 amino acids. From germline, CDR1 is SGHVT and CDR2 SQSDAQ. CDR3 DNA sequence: TGTGCCGGCAGTTTTGACAGCTACGAGCAGTACTTC. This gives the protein CAGSFDSYEQYF.

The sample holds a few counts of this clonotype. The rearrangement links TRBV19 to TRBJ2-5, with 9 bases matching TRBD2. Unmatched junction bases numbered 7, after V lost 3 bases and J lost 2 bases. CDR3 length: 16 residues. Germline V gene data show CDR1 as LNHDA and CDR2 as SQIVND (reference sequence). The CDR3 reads CASSIGGSGSQETQYF. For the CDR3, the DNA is TGTGCCAGTAGTATCGGGGGTAGCGGGAGTCAAGAGACCCAGTACTTC. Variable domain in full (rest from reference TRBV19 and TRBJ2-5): DGGITQSPKYLFRKEGQNVTLSCEQNLNHDAMYWYRQDPGQGLRLIYYSQIVNDFQKGDIAEGYSVSREKKESFPLTVTSAQKNPTAFYLCASSIGGSGSQETQYFGPGTRLLVL.

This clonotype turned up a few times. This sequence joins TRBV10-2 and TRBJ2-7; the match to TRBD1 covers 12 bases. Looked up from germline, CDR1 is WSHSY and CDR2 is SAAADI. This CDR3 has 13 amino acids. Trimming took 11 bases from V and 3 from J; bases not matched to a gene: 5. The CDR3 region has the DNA TGCGCCCTCGGGACAGGGGGCTTCTACGAGCAGTACTTC. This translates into CALGTGGFYEQYF.

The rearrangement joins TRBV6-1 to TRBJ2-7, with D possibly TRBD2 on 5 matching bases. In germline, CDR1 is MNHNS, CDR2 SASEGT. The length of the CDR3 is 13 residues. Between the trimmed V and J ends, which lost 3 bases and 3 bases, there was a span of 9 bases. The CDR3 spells CASSERELYEQYF. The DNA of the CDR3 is TGTGCCAGCAGTGAGAGGGAGCTCTACGAGCAGTACTTC.

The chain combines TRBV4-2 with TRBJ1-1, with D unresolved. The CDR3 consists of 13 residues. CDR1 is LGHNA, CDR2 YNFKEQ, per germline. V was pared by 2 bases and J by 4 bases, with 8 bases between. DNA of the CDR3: TGTGCCAGCAGCCAACGTCTGGGCACTGAAGCTTTCTTT. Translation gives CASSQRLGTEAFF.

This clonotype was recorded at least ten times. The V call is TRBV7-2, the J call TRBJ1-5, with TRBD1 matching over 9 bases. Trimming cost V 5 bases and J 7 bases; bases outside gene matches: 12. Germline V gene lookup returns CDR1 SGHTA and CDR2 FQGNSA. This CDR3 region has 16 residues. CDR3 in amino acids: CASSLRTGQGIQPQHF. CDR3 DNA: TGTGCCAGCAGCCTACGTACCGGACAGGGGATCCAGCCCCAGCATTTT.

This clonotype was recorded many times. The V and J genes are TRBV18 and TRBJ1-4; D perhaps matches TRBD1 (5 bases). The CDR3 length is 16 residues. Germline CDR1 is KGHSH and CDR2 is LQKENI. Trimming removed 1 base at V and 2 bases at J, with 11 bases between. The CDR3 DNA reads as TGTGCCAGCTCACCACAGGGGATTGCGACTAATGAAAAACTGTTTTTT. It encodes CASSPQGIATNEKLFF.

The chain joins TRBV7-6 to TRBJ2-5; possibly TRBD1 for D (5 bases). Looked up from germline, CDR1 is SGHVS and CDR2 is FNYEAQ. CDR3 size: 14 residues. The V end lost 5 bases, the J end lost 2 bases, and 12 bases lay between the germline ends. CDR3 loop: CASSQTVQQETQYF. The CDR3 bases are TGTGCCAGCAGCCAGACAGTCCAACAAGAGACCCAGTACTTC.

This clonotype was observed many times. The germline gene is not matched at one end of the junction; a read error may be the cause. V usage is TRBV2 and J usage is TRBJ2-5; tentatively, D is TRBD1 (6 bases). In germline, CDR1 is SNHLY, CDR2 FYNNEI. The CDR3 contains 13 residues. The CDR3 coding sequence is TGTGCCAGCAATGAACAGGGCAGGGGGACCCAGTACTTC. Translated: CASNEQGRGTQYF.